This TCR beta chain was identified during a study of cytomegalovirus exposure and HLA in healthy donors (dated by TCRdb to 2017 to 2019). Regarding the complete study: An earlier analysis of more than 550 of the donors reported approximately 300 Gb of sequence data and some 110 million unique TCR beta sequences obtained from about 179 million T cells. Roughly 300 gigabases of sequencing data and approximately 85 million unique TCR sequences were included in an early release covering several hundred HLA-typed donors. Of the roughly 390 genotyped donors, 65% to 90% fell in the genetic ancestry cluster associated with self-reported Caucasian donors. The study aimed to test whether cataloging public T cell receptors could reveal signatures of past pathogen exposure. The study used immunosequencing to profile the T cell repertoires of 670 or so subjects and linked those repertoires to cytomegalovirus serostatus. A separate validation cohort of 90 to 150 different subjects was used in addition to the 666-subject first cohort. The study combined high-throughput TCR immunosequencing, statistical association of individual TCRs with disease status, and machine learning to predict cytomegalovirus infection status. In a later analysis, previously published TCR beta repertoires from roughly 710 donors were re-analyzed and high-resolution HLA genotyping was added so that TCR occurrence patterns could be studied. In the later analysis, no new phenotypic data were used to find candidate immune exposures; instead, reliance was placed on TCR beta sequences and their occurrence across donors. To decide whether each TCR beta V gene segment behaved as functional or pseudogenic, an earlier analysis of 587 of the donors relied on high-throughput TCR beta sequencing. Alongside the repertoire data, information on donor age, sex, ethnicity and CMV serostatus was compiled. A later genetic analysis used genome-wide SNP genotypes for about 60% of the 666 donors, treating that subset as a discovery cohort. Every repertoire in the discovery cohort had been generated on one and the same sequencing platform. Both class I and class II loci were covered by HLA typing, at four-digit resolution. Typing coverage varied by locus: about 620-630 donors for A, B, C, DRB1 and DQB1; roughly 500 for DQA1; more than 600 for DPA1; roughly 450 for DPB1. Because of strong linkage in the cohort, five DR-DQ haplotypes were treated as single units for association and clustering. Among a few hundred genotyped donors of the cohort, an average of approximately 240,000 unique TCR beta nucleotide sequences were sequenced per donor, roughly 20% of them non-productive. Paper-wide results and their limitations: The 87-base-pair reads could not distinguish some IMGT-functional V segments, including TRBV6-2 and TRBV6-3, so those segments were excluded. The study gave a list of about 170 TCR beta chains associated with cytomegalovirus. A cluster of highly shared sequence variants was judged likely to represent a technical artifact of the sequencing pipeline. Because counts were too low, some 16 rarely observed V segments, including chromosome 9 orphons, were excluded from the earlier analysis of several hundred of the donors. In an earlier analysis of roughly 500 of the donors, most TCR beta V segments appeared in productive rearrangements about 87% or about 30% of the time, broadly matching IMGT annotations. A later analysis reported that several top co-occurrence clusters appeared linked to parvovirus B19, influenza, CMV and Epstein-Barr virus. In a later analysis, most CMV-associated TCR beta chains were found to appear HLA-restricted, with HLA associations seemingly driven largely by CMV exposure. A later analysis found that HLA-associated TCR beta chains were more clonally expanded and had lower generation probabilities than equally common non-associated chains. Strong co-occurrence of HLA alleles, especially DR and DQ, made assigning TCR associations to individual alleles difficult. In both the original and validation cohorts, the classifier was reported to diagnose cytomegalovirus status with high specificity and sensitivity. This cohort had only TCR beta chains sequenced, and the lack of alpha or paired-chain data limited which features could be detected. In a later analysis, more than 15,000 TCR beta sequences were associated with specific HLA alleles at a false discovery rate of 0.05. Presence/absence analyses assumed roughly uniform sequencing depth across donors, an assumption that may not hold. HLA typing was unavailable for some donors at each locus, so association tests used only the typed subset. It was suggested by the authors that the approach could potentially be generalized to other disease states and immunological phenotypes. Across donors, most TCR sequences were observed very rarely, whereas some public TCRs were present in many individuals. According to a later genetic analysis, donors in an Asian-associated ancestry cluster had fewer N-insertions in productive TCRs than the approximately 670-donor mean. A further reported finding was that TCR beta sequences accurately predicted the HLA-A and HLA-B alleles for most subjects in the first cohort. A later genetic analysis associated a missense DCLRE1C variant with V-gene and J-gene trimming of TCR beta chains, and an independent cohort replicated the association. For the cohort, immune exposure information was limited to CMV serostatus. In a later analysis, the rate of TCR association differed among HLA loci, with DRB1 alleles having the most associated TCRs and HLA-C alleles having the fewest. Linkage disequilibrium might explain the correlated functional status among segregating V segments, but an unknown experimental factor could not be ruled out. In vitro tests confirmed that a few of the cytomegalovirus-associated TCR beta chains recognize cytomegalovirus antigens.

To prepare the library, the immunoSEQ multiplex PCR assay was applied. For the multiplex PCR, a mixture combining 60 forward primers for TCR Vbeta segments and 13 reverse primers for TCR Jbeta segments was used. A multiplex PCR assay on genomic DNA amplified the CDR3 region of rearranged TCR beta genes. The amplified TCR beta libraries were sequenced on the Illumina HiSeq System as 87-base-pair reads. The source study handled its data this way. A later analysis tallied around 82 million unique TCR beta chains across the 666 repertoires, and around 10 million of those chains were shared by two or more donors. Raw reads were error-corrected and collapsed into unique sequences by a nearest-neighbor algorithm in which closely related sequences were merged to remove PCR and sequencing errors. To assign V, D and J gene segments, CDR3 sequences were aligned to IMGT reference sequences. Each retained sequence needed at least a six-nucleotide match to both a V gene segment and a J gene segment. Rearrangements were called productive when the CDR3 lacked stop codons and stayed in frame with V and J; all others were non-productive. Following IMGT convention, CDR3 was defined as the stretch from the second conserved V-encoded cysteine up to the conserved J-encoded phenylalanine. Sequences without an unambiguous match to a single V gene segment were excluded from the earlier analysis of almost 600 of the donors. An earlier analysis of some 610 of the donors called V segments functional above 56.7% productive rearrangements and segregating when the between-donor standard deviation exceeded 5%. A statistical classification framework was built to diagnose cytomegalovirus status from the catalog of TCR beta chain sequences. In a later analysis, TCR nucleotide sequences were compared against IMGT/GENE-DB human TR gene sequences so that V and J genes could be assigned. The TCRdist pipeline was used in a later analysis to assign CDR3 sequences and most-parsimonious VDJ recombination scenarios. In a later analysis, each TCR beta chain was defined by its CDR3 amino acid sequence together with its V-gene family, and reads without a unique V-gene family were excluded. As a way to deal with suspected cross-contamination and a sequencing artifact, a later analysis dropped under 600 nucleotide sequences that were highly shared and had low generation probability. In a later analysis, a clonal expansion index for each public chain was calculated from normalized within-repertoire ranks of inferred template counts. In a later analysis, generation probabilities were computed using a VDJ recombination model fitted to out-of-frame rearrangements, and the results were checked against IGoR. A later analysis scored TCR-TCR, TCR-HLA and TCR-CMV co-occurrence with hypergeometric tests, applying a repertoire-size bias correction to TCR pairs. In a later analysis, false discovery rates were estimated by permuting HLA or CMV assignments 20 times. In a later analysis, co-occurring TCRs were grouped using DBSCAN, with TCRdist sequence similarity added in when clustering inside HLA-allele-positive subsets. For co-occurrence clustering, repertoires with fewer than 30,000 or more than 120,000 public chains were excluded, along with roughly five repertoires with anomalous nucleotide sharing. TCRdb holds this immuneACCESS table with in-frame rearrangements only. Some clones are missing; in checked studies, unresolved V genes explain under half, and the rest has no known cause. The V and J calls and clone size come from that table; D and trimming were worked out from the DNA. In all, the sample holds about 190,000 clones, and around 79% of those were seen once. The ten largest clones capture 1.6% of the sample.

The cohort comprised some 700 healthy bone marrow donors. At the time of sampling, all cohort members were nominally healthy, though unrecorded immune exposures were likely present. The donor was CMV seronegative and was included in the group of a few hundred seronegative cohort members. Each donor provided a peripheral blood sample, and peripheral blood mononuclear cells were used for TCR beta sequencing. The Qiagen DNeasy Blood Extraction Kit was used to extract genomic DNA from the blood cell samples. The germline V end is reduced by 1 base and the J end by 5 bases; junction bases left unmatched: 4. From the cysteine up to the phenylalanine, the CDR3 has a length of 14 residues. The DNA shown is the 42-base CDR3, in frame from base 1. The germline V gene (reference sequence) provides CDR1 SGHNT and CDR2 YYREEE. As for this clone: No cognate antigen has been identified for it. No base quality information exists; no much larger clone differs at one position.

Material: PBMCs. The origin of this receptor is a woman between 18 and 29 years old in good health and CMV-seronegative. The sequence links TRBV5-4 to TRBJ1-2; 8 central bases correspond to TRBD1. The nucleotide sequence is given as TGTGCCAGCAGCTTGACAGGGGGTGGTTATGGCTACACCTTC. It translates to CASSLTGGGYGYTF.